The rows below give T cell receptor beta chains drawn from one sample of a study of cytomegalovirus exposure and HLA in healthy donors. Sequencing used immunoSEQ multiplex PCR; TCRdb keeps in-frame clones, though not all of them. The profile shows more than 95,000 clones, over 9.5% of them singletons. Material: PBMCs. These receptors all stem from a man aged 40-49 years in good health and CMV-seropositive. The CDR3 runs from the conserved cysteine through the conserved F or W. Each record gives: clone size, V gene, J gene, D gene, CDR3 protein, CDR3 DNA. The D gene is left open where the match is weak. Size tells how often a clone was seen (once, few, many) or the class of an expanded clone, and some rows leave it out.

few,TRBV6-6,TRBJ2-7,.,CASIQSPGYSYEQYF,TGTGCCAGCATCCAATCCCCAGGCTACTCCTACGAGCAGTACTTC
.,TRBV15,TRBJ2-7,.,CATSRDPQGYSYEQYF,TGTGCCACCAGCAGAGATCCGCAGGGGTATAGCTACGAGCAGTACTTC
few,TRBV7-2,TRBJ2-7,TRBD2,CASSNTSGSSYEQYF,TGTGCCAGCAGCAACACTAGCGGAAGCTCCTACGAGCAGTACTTC
.,TRBV29-1,TRBJ2-3,.,CSVEGRLTGNSDTQYF,TGCAGCGTTGAGGGTAGATTGACAGGAAACTCAGATACGCAGTATTTT
few,TRBV7-9,TRBJ1-4,TRBD1,CASSFGDRGEKLFF,TGTGCCAGCAGCTTCGGGGACAGGGGTGAAAAACTGTTTTTT
.,TRBV14,TRBJ1-2,.,CASSQGGGQSYGYTF,TGTGCCAGCAGCCAAGGAGGGGGACAAAGCTATGGCTACACCTTC
few,TRBV19,TRBJ2-5,TRBD2,CASSALLAGEETQYF,TGTGCCAGTAGTGCCTTACTAGCGGGAGAAGAGACCCAGTACTTC
.,TRBV11-2,TRBJ1-1,TRBD1,CASSTFRGSYTEAFF,TGTGCCAGCAGTACATTCAGGGGGAGTTACACTGAAGCTTTCTTT
.,TRBV7-6,TRBJ2-7,.,CASSLAEPYEQYF,TGTGCCAGCAGTTTGGCAGAACCCTACGAGCAGTACTTC
.,TRBV28,TRBJ2-7,.,CASSYNYEQYF,TGTGCCAGCAGTTATAACTACGAGCAGTACTTC
.,TRBV5-4,TRBJ2-3,.,CASTQNPGYTQYF,TGTGCCAGCACCCAGAACCCGGGGTATACGCAGTATTTT
.,TRBV2,TRBJ1-2,TRBD1,CASRDAGQGRGNYGYTF,TGTGCCAGCAGGGATGCGGGACAGGGGAGGGGGAACTATGGCTACACCTTC
many,TRBV5-1,TRBJ2-3,.,CAIHTDTQYF,TGCGCCATCCACACAGATACGCAGTATTTT
.,TRBV6-5,TRBJ1-5,TRBD1,CASSYKGQGYQPQHF,TGTGCCAGCAGTTACAAGGGACAGGGATATCAGCCCCAGCATTTT
once,TRBV11-3,TRBJ2-7,TRBD2,CASSLVRELSYEQYF,TGTGCCAGCAGCCTCGTGCGGGAGTTATCCTACGAGCAGTACTTC
few,TRBV29-1,TRBJ1-1,.,CSGSQGNTEAFF,TGCAGCGGCTCCCAGGGGAACACTGAAGCTTTCTTT
few,TRBV27,TRBJ2-3,.,CASSFLSSTDTQYF,TGTGCCAGCAGTTTCCTCTCTAGCACAGATACGCAGTATTTT
.,TRBV27,TRBJ2-7,.,CASSSQVPYEQYF,TGTGCCAGCAGTTCGCAGGTGCCCTACGAGCAGTACTTC
.,TRBV6-5,TRBJ1-6,TRBD1,CASNNRDSLGSPLHF,TGTGCCAGCAACAACCGGGACAGCCTAGGTTCACCCCTCCACTTT
few,TRBV4-1,TRBJ2-2,TRBD2,CASSPPPGTSSTGEELFF,TGCGCCAGCAGCCCACCCCCCGGGACTAGCTCGACTGGTGAGGAGCTGTTTTTT
few,TRBV2,TRBJ2-7,.,CASFLGMGLEQYF,TGTGCCAGCTTCCTGGGAATGGGGCTCGAGCAGTACTTC
few,TRBV14,TRBJ1-1,TRBD1,CASSLWTGVGTEAFF,TGTGCCAGCAGCCTTTGGACAGGGGTAGGCACTGAAGCTTTCTTT
.,TRBV6-5,TRBJ2-7,TRBD2,CASRSIKAGVREQYF,TGTGCCAGCAGGTCTATAAAAGCGGGAGTAAGGGAGCAGTACTTC
.,TRBV30,TRBJ2-1,.,CAWSARYEQFF,TGTGCCTGGAGTGCGAGGTATGAGCAGTTCTTC
.,TRBV6-4,TRBJ1-2,TRBD1,CASRGDRGKGGYTF,TGTGCCAGCAGGGGGGACAGGGGGAAAGGAGGCTACACCTTC
few,TRBV9,TRBJ2-5,.,CASSLRGGEYQETQYF,TGTGCCAGCAGCCTTCGAGGGGGGGAGTACCAAGAGACCCAGTACTTC
.,TRBV5-1,TRBJ2-5,.,CASSLERQETQYF,TGCGCCAGCAGCTTAGAACGGCAAGAGACCCAGTACTTC
few,TRBV4-2,TRBJ2-3,TRBD2,CASSIASGRAADTQYF,TGTGCCAGCAGCATTGCTAGCGGGAGGGCCGCAGATACGCAGTATTTT
.,TRBV18,TRBJ1-2,.,CASSPAGYGYTF,TGTGCCAGCTCACCAGCGGGCTATGGCTACACCTTC
medium-sized,TRBV5-5,TRBJ1-1,.,CASSLVQGVTEAFF,TGTGCCAGCAGCTTGGTCCAAGGGGTCACTGAAGCTTTCTTT
many,TRBV7-9,TRBJ2-7,.,CASSPVPSSYEQYF,TGTGCCAGCAGCCCCGTTCCGTCGAGCTACGAGCAGTACTTC
few,TRBV5-1,TRBJ2-1,.,CASSFLDAGNYNEQFF,TGCGCCAGCAGCTTCTTGGATGCGGGAAACTACAATGAGCAGTTCTTC
few,TRBV6-1,TRBJ2-7,TRBD2,CASSVGTSTSYEQYF,TGTGCCAGCAGTGTAGGGACTAGTACCTCCTACGAGCAGTACTTC
few,TRBV6-5,TRBJ2-7,TRBD1,CASSFGTVVSYEQYF,TGTGCCAGCAGTTTCGGGACAGTGGTCTCCTACGAGCAGTACTTC
.,TRBV29-1,TRBJ1-2,TRBD1,CSVELDRGEPIYGYTF,TGCAGCGTTGAGCTGGACAGGGGTGAGCCTATCTATGGCTACACCTTC
.,TRBV29-1,TRBJ2-1,.,CSVEGRVAAHEQFF,TGCAGCGTTGAAGGTAGGGTAGCGGCGCATGAGCAGTTCTTC
.,TRBV19,TRBJ2-7,TRBD1,CASSLAGGSYEQYF,TGTGCCAGTAGTTTGGCAGGGGGCTCCTACGAGCAGTACTTC
few,TRBV11-2,TRBJ2-2,TRBD2,CASSVPGTRVTGELFF,TGTGCCAGCAGCGTCCCCGGGACTAGGGTCACCGGGGAGCTGTTTTTT
many,TRBV2,TRBJ1-3,.,CASSEGRAGNTIYF,TGTGCCAGCAGTGAAGGGAGAGCTGGAAACACCATATATTTT
few,TRBV20-1,TRBJ1-1,.,CKGEMNTEAFF,TGCAAAGGAGAAATGAACACTGAAGCTTTCTTT
few,TRBV6-5,TRBJ1-2,TRBD1,CASSYADRGGGYTF,TGTGCCAGCAGTTACGCGGACAGGGGAGGAGGCTACACCTTC
few,TRBV27,TRBJ1-5,TRBD1,CASSPDRGTQPQHF,TGTGCCAGCAGTCCGGACAGGGGGACTCAGCCCCAGCATTTT
.,TRBV6-1,TRBJ2-7,.,CASSEWEDYEQYF,TGTGCCAGCAGTGAATGGGAGGACTACGAGCAGTACTTC
.,TRBV19,TRBJ2-1,TRBD2,CASSITGGPDEQFF,TGTGCCAGTAGTATTACGGGAGGGCCTGATGAGCAGTTCTTC
few,TRBV28,TRBJ1-5,.,CASSKGQNQPQHF,TGTGCCAGCAGTAAGGGACAAAATCAGCCCCAGCATTTT
few,TRBV28,TRBJ1-1,.,CASSRSGSNTEAFF,TGTGCCAGCAGCCGCAGCGGTTCGAACACTGAAGCTTTCTTT
.,TRBV6-1,TRBJ1-4,.,CASTYREPNEKLFF,TGTGCCAGCACCTACCGGGAGCCGAATGAAAAACTGTTTTTT
.,TRBV6-5,TRBJ2-2,TRBD1,CASRTDRDTGELFF,TGTGCCAGCAGAACGGACAGGGACACCGGGGAGCTGTTTTTT
few,TRBV13,TRBJ2-4,TRBD1,CASSLAHQGARENIQYF,TGTGCCAGCAGCTTAGCCCACCAGGGGGCGCGGGAAAACATTCAGTACTTC
few,TRBV7-9,TRBJ2-7,TRBD1,CASSTGTGAAESSYEQYF,TGTGCCAGCAGCACCGGGACAGGGGCAGCGGAAAGCTCCTACGAGCAGTACTTC
.,TRBV5-6,TRBJ2-7,.,CASSGGTVGFYEQYF,TGTGCCAGCAGCGGGGGGACAGTCGGCTTCTACGAGCAGTACTTC
.,TRBV19,TRBJ2-7,TRBD2,CASRIEAGGFYEQYF,TGTGCCAGTAGGATCGAAGCGGGAGGGTTCTACGAGCAGTACTTC
.,TRBV4-2,TRBJ1-3,TRBD1,CASSQTGTGSSGNTIYF,TGTGCCAGCAGCCAGACCGGGACAGGGTCTTCTGGAAACACCATATATTTT
few,TRBV14,TRBJ2-7,.,CASRRSGTPYEQYF,TGTGCCAGCAGGCGCTCCGGGACTCCGTACGAGCAGTACTTC
.,TRBV9,TRBJ2-3,TRBD1,CASSVGLRGLGDTQYF,TGTGCCAGCAGCGTAGGTCTCAGGGGGCTGGGAGATACGCAGTATTTT